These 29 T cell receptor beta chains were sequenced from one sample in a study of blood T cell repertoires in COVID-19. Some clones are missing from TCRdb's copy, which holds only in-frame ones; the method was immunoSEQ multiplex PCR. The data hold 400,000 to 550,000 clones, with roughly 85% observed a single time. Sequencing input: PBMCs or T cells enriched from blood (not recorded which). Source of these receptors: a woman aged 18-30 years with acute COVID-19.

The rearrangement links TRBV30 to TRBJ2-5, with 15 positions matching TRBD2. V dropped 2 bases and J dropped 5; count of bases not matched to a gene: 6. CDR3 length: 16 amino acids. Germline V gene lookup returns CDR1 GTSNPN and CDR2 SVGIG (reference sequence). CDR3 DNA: TGTGCCTGGAGTTCCCGGACTAGCGGGAGGGGCGAGACCCAGTACTTC. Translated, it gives CAWSSRTSGRGETQYF. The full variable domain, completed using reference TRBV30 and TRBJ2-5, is SQTIHQWPATLVQPVGSPLSLECTVEGTSNPNLYWYRQAAGRGLQLLFYSVGIGQISSEVPQNLSASRPQDRQFILSSKKLLLSDSGFYLCAWSSRTSGRGETQYFGPGTRLLVL.

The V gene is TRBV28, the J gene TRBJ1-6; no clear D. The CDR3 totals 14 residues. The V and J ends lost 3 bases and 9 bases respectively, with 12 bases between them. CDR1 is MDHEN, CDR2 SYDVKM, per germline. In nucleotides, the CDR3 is TGTGCCAGCAGTTTGCCGCGTCCTTTTTCACCCCTCCACTTT. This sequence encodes CASSLPRPFSPLHF.

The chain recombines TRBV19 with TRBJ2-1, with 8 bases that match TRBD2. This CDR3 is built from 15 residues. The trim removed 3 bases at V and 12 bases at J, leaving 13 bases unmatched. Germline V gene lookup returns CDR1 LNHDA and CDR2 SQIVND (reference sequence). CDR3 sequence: CASSMGRAGDGGQFF. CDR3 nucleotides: TGTGCCAGTAGTATGGGTCGAGCGGGGGACGGCGGGCAGTTCTTC.

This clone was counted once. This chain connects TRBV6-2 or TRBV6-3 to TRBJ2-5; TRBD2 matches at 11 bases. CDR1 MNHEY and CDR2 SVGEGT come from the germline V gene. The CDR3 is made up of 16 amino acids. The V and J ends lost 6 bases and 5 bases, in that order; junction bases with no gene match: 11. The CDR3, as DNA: TGTGCCAGCAGCCCGGGACTAGCGGTAAACCGGGAGACCCAGTACTTC. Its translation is CASSPGLAVNRETQYF.

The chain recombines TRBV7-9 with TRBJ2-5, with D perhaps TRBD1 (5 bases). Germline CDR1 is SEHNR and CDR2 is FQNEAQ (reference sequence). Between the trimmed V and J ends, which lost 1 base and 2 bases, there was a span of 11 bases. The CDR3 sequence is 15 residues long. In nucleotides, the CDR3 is TGTGCCAGCAGCTTAGTTGGGGCTTCACAAGAGACCCAGTACTTC. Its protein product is CASSLVGASQETQYF.

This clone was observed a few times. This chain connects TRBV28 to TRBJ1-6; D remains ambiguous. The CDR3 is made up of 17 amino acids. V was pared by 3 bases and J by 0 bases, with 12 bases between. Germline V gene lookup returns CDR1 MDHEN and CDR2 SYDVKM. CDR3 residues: CASSLEQTSSYNSPLHF. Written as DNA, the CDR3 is TGTGCCAGCAGTTTGGAACAGACTAGCTCCTATAATTCACCCCTCCACTTT.

CDR3 loop: CASSIGLTNNQPQHF. The CDR3 DNA reads TGTGCCAGTAGTATAGGACTGACTAACAATCAGCCCCAGCATTTT. The chain carries TRBV19 and TRBJ1-5; D is unresolved. The CDR3 contains 15 residues. V was cut by 1 base and J by 3 bases, with 10 bases left in between. CDR1 is LNHDA, CDR2 SQIVND, per germline (reference sequence).

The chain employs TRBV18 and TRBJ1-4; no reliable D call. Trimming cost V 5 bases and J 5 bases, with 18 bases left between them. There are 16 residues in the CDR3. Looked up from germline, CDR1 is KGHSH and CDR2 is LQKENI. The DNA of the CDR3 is TGTGCCAGCTCAACGTCCCGACCGCTGACAAATGAAAAACTGTTTTTT. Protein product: CASSTSRPLTNEKLFF.

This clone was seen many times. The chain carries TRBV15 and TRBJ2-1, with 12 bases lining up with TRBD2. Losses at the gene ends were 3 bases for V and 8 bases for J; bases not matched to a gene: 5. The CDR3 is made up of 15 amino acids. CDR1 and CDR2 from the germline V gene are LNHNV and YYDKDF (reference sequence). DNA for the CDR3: TGTGCCACCAGCAGTAAGTCTAGCGGGAGGGATGAGCAGTTCTTC. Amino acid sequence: CATSSKSSGRDEQFF.

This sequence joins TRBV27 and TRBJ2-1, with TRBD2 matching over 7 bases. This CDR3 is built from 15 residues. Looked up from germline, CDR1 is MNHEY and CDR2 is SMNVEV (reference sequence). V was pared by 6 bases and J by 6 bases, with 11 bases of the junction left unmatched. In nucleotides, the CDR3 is TGTGCCAGCAGCCTTGGGTCTAGCGGAGGCAATGAGCAGTTCTTC. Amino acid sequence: CASSLGSSGGNEQFF.

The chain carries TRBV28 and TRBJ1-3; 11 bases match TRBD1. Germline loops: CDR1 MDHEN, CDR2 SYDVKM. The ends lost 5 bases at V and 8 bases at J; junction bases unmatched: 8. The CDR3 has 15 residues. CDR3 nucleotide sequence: TGTGCCAGCAGTGTTCCGGGACAGGGGGGGTACACCATATATTTT. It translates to CASSVPGQGGYTIYF. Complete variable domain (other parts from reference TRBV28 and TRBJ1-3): DVKVTQSSRYLVKRTGEKVFLECVQDMDHENMFWYRQDPGLGLRLIYFSYDVKMKEKGDIPEGYSVSREKKERFSLILESASTNQTSMYLCASSVPGQGGYTIYFGEGSWLTVV.

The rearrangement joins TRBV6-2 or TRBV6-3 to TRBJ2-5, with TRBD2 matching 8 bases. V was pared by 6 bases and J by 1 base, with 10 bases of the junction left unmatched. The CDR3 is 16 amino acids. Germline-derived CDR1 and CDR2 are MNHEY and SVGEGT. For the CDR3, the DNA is TGTGCCAGCAGCAGTATTAGCGGGGACATCCAAGAGACCCAGTACTTC. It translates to CASSSISGDIQETQYF.

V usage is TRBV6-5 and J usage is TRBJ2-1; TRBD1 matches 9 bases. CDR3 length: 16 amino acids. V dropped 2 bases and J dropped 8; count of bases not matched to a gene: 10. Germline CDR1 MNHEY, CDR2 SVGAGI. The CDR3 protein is CASSYAGQGKEDEQFF. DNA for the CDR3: TGTGCCAGCAGTTACGCTGGACAGGGGAAAGAGGATGAGCAGTTCTTC.

The CDR3 is CASSDRGSYNEQFF. The CDR3 DNA is TGTGCCAGCAGTGATAGGGGTTCCTACAATGAGCAGTTCTTC. The chain is built from TRBV11-3 and TRBJ2-1; weak D call: TRBD1 (5 bases). This CDR3 comprises 14 residues. V lost 6 bases and J lost 1, with 10 bases in between. CDR1 and CDR2 (germline): SGHNT, YENEEA.

The CDR3 nucleotides read TGTGCCAGCAGCACCGCCGGGGGTCGCAATCAGCCCCAGCATTTT. Protein sequence: CASSTAGGRNQPQHF. The chain couples TRBV6-2 or TRBV6-3 to TRBJ1-5; tentatively, D is TRBD1 (5 bases). Deletions cut 6 bases from V and 2 bases from J, with 14 bases between. The CDR3 is 15 residues long. Per germline, CDR1 MNHEY and CDR2 SVGEGT.

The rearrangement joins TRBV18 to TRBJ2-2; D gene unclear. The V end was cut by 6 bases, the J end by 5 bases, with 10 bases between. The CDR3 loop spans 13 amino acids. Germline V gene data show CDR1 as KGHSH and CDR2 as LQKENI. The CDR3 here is CASSRTETGELFF. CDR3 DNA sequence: TGTGCCAGCTCTCGCACAGAAACCGGGGAGCTGTTTTTT.

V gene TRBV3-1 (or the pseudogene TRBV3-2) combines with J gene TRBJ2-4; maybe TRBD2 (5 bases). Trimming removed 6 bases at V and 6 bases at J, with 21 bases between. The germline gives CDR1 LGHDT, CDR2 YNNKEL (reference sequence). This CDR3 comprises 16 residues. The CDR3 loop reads CASSHSYEIGGNIQYF. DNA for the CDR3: TGTGCCAGCAGTCATTCCTACGAGATCGGAGGAAACATTCAGTACTTC.

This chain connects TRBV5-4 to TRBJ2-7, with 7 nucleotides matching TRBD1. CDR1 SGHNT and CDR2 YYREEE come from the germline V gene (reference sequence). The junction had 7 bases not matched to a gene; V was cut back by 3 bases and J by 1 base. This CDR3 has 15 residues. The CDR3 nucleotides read TGTGCCAGCAGCTCACCGGGACAGCGGTCCTACGAGCAGTACTTC. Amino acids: CASSSPGQRSYEQYF.

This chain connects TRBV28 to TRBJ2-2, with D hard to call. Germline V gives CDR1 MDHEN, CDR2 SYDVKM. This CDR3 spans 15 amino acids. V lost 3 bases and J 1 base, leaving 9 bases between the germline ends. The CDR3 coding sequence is TGTGCCAGCAGTTTGGGCAGCCGGAACACCGGGGAGCTGTTTTTT. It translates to CASSLGSRNTGELFF.

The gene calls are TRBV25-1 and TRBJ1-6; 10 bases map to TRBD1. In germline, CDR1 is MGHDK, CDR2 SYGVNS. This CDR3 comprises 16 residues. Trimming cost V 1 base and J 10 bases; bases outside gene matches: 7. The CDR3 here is CASSEFRTGGGSPLHF. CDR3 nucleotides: TGTGCCAGCAGTGAATTTAGGACAGGGGGGGGGTCACCCCTCCACTTT.

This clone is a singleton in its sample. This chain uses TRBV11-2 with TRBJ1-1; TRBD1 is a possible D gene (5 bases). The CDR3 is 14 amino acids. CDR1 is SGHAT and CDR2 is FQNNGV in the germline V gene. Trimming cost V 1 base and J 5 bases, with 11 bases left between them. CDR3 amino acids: CASSLARGSTEAFF. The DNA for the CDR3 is TGTGCCAGCAGCTTAGCGCGGGGGAGTACTGAAGCTTTCTTT. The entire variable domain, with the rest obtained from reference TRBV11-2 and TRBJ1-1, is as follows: EAGVAQSPRYKIIEKRQSVAFWCNPISGHATLYWYQQILGQGPKLLIQFQNNGVVDDSQLPKDRFSAERLKGVDSTLKIQPAKLEDSAVYLCASSLARGSTEAFFGQGTRLTVV.

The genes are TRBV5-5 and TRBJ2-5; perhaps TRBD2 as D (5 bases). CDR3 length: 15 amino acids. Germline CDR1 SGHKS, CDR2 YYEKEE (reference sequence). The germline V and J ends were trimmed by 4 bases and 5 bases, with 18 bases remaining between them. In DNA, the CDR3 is TGTGCCAGCAGCCGAAAGTTCGGGGAGTGGGAGACCCAGTACTTC. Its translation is CASSRKFGEWETQYF.

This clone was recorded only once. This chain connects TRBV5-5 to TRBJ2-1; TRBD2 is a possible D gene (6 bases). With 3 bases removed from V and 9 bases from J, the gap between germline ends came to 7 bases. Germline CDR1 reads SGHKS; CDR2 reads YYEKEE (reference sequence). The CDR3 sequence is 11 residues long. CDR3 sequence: CASSWGVEQFF. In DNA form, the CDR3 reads TGTGCCAGCAGCTGGGGGGTTGAGCAGTTCTTC. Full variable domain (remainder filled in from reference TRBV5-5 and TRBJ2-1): DAGVTQSPTHLIKTRGQQVTLRCSPISGHKSVSWYQQVLGQGPQFIFQYYEKEERGRGNFPDRFSARQFPNYSSELNVNALLLGDSALYLCASSWGVEQFFGPGTRLTVL.

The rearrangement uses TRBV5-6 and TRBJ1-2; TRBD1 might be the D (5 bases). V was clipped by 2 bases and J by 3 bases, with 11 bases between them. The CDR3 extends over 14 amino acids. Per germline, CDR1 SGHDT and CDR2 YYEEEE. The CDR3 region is CASSLPGTYYGYTF. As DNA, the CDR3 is TGTGCCAGCAGCTTACCCGGGACTTACTATGGCTACACCTTC. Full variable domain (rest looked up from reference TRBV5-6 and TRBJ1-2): DAGVTQSPTHLIKTRGQQVTLRCSPKSGHDTVSWYQQALGQGPQFIFQYYEEEERQRGNFPDRFSGHQFPNYSSELNVNALLLGDSALYLCASSLPGTYYGYTFGSGTRLTVV.

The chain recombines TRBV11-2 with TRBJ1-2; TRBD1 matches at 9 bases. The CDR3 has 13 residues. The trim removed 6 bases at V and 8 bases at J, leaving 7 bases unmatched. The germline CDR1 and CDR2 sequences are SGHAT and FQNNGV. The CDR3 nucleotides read TGTGCCAGCAGATTCGGACAGGGGCTCGGCTACACCTTC. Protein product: CASRFGQGLGYTF.

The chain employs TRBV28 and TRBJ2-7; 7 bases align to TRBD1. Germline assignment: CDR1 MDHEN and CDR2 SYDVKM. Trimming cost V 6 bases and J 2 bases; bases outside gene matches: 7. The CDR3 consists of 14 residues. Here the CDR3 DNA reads TGTGCCAGCAGCTACGGGACAGACCCCTACGAGCAGTACTTC. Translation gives CASSYGTDPYEQYF.

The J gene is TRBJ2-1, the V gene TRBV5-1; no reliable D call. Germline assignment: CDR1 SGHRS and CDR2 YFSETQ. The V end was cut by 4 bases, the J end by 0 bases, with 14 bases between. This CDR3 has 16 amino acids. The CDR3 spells CASSPSSASSYNEQFF. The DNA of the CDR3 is TGCGCCAGCAGCCCCTCATCAGCGAGCTCCTACAATGAGCAGTTCTTC.

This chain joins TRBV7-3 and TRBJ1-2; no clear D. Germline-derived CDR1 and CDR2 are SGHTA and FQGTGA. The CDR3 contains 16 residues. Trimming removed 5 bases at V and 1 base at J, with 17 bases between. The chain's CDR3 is CASSPGSGHINYGYTF. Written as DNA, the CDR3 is TGTGCCAGCAGCCCCGGTTCAGGCCACATTAACTATGGCTACACCTTC.

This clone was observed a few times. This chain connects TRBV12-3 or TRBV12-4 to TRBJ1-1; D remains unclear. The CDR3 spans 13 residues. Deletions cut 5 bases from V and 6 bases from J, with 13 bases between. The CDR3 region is CASSLGLGAEAFF. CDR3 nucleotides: TGTGCCAGCAGTCTAGGACTCGGGGCTGAAGCTTTCTTT.